This TCR beta chain was captured by sequencing in a study of identical twins. Findings of the study overall: Invariant T cells like MAIT and iNKT could partly confound the zero-insertion analyses.

TCRdb ran MiXCR on the 5' RACE reads and lists one entry per CDR3 protein. The table includes about 530,000 distinct CDR3 sequences, more than 20% detected once. Trimming removed 1 base from V and 5 bases from J, with 6 bases in between. This CDR3 region has 12 residues. Germline V gene sequence: CDR1 MDHEN, CDR2 SYDVKM. Concerning this clonotype: Its antigen is undetermined.

These data also featured in a second study, about yellow fever vaccine responses in identical twins.

What was sequenced was CD4+ T cells sorted from blood. This TCR came from a woman younger than 30 in good health. This rearrangement joins TRBV28 to TRBJ2-7, with a tentative D call TRBD1 (6 bases). The CDR3 DNA reads TGTGCCAGCAGTTTATACAGGGACGAGCAGTACTTC. This codes for CASSLYRDEQYF.